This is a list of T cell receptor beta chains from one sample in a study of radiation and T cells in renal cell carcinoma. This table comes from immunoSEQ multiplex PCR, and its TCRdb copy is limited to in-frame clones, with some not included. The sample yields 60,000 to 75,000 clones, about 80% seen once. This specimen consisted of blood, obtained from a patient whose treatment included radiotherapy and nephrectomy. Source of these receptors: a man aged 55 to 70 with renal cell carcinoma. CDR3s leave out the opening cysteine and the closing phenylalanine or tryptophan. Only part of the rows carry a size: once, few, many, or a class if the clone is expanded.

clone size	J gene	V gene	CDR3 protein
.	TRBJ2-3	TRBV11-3	ASSSGTSGTDTQY
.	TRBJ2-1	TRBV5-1	ASSSQGSPVDEQF
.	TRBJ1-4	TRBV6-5	ASSYGTSKGKLF
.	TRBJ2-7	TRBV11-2	ASSLDGGAYEQY
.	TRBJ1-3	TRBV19	ASSEDTLSGNTIY
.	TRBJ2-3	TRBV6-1	ASSPVDTQY
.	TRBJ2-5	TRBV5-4	ASGTGEGLGAQY
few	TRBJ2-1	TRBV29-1	SVEDQHYISYNEQF
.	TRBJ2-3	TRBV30	AWSTGGLTLSTDTQY
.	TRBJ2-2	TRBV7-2	ASSSRQGNPGELF
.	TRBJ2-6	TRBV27	ASSTFSGANVLT
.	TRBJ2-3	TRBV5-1	ASSLAGKPTDTQY
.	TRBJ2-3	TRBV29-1	SVGVERAGYTDTQY
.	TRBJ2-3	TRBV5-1	ASSLSQGQDTQY
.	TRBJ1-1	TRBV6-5	ACKGSNTEAF
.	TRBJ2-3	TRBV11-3	ASSFPEDTQY
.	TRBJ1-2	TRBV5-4	ASSLQRDVYT
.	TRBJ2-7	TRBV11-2	ASSPAYEQY
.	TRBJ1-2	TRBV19	ASNQGLIYGYT
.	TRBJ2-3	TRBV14	ASSQDLGLAEDSTDTQY
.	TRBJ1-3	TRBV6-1	ASSEWTGDSGNTIY
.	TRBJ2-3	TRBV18	ASSLDGTDTQY
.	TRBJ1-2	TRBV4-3	ASSQAVGPNYGYT
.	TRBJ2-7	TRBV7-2	ASSLDSHEQY
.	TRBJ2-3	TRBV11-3	ASSFSGSNTDTQY
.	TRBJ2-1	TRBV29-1	SVEDWSSGNYNEQF
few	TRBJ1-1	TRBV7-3	ASSPQGGDHMGAF
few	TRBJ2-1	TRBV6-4	ASSDSGLAGGYDEQF
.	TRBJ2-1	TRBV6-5	ASSYPAGGPDEQF
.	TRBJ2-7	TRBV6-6	ASRAPADFRDEQY
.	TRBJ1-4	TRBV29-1	SVGGGREKLF
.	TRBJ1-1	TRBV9	ASSVAPGTEAF
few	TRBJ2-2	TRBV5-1	ASSLEATSAGELF
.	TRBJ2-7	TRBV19	ASSLNARLAGEDEQY
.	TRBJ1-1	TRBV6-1	ASSTRNTEAF
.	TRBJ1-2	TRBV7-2	ASSLGTGNYGYT
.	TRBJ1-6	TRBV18	ASSPDGNNSPLH
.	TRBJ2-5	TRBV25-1	ASSVAVDETQY
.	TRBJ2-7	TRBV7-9	ASTLTGTAYEQY
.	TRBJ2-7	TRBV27	ASSLQGLPPPGTYEQY
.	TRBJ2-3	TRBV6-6	ASSYSDSTDTQY
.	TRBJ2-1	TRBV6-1	ASSVVGATSTEQF
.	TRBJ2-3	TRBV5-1	ASSLGDRVTDTQY
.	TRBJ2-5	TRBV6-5	TSSYTGFQETQY
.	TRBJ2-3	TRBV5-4	ASSPAEEDTQY
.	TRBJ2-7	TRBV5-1	ASSLDSGDLDEQY
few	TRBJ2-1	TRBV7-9	ASSRTNNEQF
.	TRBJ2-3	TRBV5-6	ASSRGSGGPISTDTQY
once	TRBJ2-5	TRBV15	ATSSPRVETQY
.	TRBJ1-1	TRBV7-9	ANRLEDPWFTEAF
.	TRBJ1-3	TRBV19	ASSTEGGEPSSGNTIY
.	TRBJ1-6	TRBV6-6	ASSYEDSPLH
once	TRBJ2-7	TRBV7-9	ASSLEDPYEQY
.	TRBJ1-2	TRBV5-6	ASSPWAGGIYGYT
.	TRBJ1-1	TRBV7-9	ASNWDRNTEAF